This TCR beta chain originates from a study of T cell repertoires in cytomegalovirus infection. The study's findings and limits: CMV-specific HLA-C-restricted TCR beta clonotypes dominated the ex vivo response.

There are many counts of this clonotype. Antigen specificity is unknown. With V trimmed by 6 bases and J by 2 bases, 4 bases remained unmatched. CDR1 SQVTM and CDR2 ANQGSEA come from the germline V gene. The CDR3 has 13 residues. Using its own MiXCR run on the reads, TCRdb lists one record per CDR3 protein. The sample holds over 450,000 distinct CDR3 sequences, approximately 11% seen once. The sequencing input was PBMCs. This clonotype was obtained from a human donor in good health (CMV status not recorded). Some clones in this sample may be carry-over from other donors' samples. The chain uses TRBV29-1 and TRBJ2-7, with TRBD1 identical over 10 bases. This chain's CDR3 is CSVGTGETYEQYF. The CDR3 coding sequence is TGCAGCGTCGGGACAGGGGAGACCTACGAGCAGTACTTC.